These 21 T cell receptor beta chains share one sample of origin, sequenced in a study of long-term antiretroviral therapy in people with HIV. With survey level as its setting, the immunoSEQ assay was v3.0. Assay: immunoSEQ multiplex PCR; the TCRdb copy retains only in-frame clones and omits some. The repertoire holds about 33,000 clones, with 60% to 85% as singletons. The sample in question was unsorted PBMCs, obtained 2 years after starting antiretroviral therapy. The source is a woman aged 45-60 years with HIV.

This chain's CDR3 is CASRITGTGIQPQHF. DNA of the CDR3: TGTGCCAGCAGAATAACCGGGACAGGCATTCAGCCCCAGCATTTT. V usage is TRBV27 and J usage is TRBJ1-5; 8 positions match TRBD1. Germline V gene lookup returns CDR1 MNHEY and CDR2 SMNVEV (reference sequence). The length of the CDR3 is 15 residues. J gave up 6 bases and V 6 bases, and 10 bases lay outside the gene matches.

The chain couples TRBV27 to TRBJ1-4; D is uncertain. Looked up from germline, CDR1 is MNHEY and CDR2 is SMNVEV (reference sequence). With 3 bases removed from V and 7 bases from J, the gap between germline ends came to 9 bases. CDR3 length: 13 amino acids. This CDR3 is CASSFRTFEKLFF. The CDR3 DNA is TGTGCCAGCAGTTTCCGGACGTTTGAAAAACTGTTTTTT.

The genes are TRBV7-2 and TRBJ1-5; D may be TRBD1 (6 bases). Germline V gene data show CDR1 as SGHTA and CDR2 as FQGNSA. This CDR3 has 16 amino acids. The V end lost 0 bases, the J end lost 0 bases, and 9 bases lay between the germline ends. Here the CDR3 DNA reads TGTGCCAGCAGCTTAGCAGGGGGGAATAGCAATCAGCCCCAGCATTTT. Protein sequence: CASSLAGGNSNQPQHF.

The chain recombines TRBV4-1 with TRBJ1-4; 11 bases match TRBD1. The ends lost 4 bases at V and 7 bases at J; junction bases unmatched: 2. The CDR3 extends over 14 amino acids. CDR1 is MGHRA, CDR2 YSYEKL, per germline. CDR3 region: CASSRTGGPEKLFF. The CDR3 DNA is TGCGCCAGCAGCCGGACAGGGGGCCCTGAAAAACTGTTTTTT.

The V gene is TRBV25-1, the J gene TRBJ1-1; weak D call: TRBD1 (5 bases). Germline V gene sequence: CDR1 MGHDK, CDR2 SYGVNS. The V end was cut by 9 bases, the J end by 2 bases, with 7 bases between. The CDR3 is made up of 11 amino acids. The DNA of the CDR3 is TGTGCCAGTGGGGGAAACACTGAAGCTTTCTTT. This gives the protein CASGGNTEAFF.

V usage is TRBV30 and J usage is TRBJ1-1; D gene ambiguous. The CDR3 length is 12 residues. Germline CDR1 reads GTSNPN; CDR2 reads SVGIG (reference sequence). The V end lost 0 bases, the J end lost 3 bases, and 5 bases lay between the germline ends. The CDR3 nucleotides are TGTGCCTGGAGTGTCTCGGACACTGAAGCTTTCTTT. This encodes CAWSVSDTEAFF.

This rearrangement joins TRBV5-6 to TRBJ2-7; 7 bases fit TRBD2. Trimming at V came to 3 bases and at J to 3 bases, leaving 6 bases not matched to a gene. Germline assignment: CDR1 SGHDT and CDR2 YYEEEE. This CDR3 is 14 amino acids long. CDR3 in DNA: TGTGCCAGCAGCTGGGGGAGGGGACTCTACGAGCAGTACTTC. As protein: CASSWGRGLYEQYF.

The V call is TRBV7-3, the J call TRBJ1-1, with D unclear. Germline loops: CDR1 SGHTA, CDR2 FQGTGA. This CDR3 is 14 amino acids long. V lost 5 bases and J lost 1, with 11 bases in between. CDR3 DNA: TGTGCCAGCAGCCCGGGGTACACGAACACTGAAGCTTTCTTT. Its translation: CASSPGYTNTEAFF.

Here the CDR3 DNA reads TGTGCCAGCAGCTTGCAGGACAGGGGCCACAATGAGCAGTTCTTC. It codes for CASSLQDRGHNEQFF. The chain has TRBV5-5 and TRBJ2-1; TRBD1 matches at 9 bases. The CDR3 length is 15 residues. J gave up 5 bases and V 1 base, and 4 bases lay outside the gene matches. Germline CDR1 is SGHKS and CDR2 is YYEKEE (reference sequence).

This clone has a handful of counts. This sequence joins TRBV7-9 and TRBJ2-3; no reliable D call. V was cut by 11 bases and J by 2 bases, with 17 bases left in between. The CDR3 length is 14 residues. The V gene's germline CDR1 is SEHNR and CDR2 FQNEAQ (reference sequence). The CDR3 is CAVRTGNITDTQYF. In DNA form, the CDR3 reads TGTGCCGTAAGGACCGGTAACATCACAGATACGCAGTATTTT.

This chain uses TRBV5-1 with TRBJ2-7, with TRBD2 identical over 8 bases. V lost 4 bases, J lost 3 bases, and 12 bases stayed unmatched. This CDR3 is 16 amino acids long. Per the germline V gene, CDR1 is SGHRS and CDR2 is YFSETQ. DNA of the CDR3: TGCGCCAGCAGCGCCGGGACTAGTTCGGGGCGCTACGAGCAGTACTTC. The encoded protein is CASSAGTSSGRYEQYF.

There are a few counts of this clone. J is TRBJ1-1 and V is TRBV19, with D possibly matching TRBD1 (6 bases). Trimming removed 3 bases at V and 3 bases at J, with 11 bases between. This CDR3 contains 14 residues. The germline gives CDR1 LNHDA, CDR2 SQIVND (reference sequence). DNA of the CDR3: TGTGCCAGTAGTATGGAAGGGGGTTACACTGAAGCTTTCTTT. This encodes CASSMEGGYTEAFF.

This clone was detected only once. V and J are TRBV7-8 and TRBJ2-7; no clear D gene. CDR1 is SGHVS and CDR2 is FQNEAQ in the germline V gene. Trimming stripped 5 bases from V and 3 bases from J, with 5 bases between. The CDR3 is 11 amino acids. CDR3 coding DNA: TGTGCCAGCAGCACTAACTACGAGCAGTACTTC. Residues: CASSTNYEQYF.

The CDR3 is CASSLSGRGETQYF. As DNA, the CDR3 is TGTGCCAGCAGCTTATCGGGACGGGGGGAGACCCAGTACTTC. The chain joins TRBV7-3 to TRBJ2-5; maybe TRBD2 (6 bases). This CDR3 has 14 amino acids. V gave up 2 bases and J gave up 5 bases, with 12 bases separating them. Looked up from germline, CDR1 is SGHTA and CDR2 is FQGTGA. The full variable domain, completed using reference TRBV7-3 and TRBJ2-5, is GAGVSQTPSNKVTEKGKYVELRCDPISGHTALYWYRQSLGQGPEFLIYFQGTGAADDSGLPNDRFFAVRPEGSVSTLKIQRTERGDSAVYLCASSLSGRGETQYFGPGTRLLVL.

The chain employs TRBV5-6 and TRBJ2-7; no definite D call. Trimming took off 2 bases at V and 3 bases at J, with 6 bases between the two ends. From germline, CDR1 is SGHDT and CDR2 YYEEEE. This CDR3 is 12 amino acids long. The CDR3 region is CASSFRVYEQYF. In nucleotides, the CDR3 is TGTGCCAGCAGCTTCCGGGTCTACGAGCAGTACTTC.

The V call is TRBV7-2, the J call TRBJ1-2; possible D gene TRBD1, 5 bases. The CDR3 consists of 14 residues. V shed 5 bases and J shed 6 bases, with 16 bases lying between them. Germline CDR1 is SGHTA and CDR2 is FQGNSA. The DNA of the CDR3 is TGTGCCAGCAGCCTGCTCGGACGGGGCAATGGCTACACCTTC. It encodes CASSLLGRGNGYTF.

CDR3 DNA: TGTGCCAACGTCCAGGGGGCTGAAGCTTTCTTT. It is translated as CANVQGAEAFF. V gene TRBV2 combines with J gene TRBJ1-1, with TRBD1 identical over 7 bases. This CDR3 is built from 11 residues. Germline values: CDR1 SNHLY, CDR2 FYNNEI. The J segment lost 6 bases and the V segment lost 10 bases, leaving 5 bases of the junction unmatched.

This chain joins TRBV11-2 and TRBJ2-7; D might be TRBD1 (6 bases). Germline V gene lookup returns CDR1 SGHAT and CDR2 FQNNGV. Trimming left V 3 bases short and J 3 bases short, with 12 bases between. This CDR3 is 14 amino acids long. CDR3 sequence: CASSFATGVYEQYF. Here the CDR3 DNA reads TGTGCCAGCAGCTTTGCGACAGGAGTCTACGAGCAGTACTTC.

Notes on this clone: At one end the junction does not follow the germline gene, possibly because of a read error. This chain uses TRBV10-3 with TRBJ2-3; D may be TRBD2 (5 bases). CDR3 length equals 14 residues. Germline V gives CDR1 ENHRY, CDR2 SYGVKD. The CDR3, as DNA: TGTGCCATCAGTGAGCGGGGTAGCAGAGATACGCAGTATTTT. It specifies CAISERGSRDTQYF.

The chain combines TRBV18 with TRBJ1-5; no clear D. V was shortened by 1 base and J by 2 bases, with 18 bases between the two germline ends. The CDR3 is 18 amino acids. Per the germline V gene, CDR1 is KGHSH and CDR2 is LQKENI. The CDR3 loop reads CASSPRAIGVVGNQPQHF. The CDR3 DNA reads TGTGCCAGCTCACCACGCGCAATCGGGGTGGTGGGCAATCAGCCCCAGCATTTT.

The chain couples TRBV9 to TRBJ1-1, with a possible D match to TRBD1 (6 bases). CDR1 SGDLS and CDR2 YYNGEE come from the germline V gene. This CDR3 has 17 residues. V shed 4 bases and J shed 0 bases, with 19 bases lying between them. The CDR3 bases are TGTGCCAGCAGCAGGTCAGGGGCTCCCTTTATGAACACTGAAGCTTTCTTT. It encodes CASSRSGAPFMNTEAFF. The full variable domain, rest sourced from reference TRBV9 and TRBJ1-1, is DSGVTQTPKHLITATGQRVTLRCSPRSGDLSVYWYQQSLDQGLQFLIQYYNGEERAKGNILERFSAQQFPDLHSELNLSSLELGDSALYFCASSRSGAPFMNTEAFFGQGTRLTVV.